The 32 T cell receptor beta chains reported below all come from one sample, sequenced in a study of shared clonotypes between healthy human individuals. Method: immunoSEQ multiplex PCR; TCRdb's copy keeps in-frame clones and lacks some. This table has some 1.5 million clones, approximately 98% appearing once. Source material: naive CD4+ T cells sorted from blood. Sample subset: CD45RA+ positively selected. Receptor source: a man aged 25-40 years in good health.

The chain joins TRBV28 to TRBJ1-5; TRBD1 is a possible D gene (5 bases). The CDR3 consists of 15 residues. Germline lookup yields CDR1 MDHEN and CDR2 SYDVKM. The V end lost 6 bases, the J end lost 6 bases, and 18 bases lay between the germline ends. CDR3 sequence: CASRGVQGMSQPQHF. Here the CDR3 DNA reads TGTGCCAGCAGGGGGGTTCAGGGAATGTCTCAGCCCCAGCATTTT.

This chain links TRBV18 with TRBJ2-5; 7 bases fit TRBD1. This CDR3 has 15 residues. The V gene's germline CDR1 is KGHSH and CDR2 LQKENI. The V segment lost 1 base and the J segment 3 bases; nucleotides outside the gene matches: 5. This chain's CDR3 is CASSPLGTAKETQYF. The CDR3 bases are TGTGCCAGCTCACCACTTGGGACAGCAAAAGAGACCCAGTACTTC.

This clone was detected only once. This chain uses TRBV5-5 with TRBJ1-5; D unclear. With 2 bases removed from V and 0 bases from J, the gap between germline ends came to 12 bases. This CDR3 is built from 16 residues. Germline V gives CDR1 SGHKS, CDR2 YYEKEE (reference sequence). The CDR3 nucleotides are TGTGCCAGCAGCTTACAAGTCGGATTTAGCAATCAGCCCCAGCATTTT. Amino acid sequence: CASSLQVGFSNQPQHF.

With respect to this clone: The same CDR3 can be traced to other DNA sequences in this sample. V and J are TRBV5-4 and TRBJ2-3; D unresolved. Trimming pared 0 bases from V and 4 bases from J, leaving 3 bases between. CDR1 is SGHNT and CDR2 is YYREEE in the germline V gene (reference sequence). The CDR3 has 12 amino acids. CDR3 sequence (DNA): TGTGCCAGCAGCTTGGATGCAGATACGCAGTATTTT. Translation: CASSLDADTQYF.

The chain employs TRBV28 and TRBJ1-2; D unresolved. The CDR3 contains 14 residues. Trimming took 6 bases from V and 4 from J, leaving 15 bases between them. Germline V gene sequence: CDR1 MDHEN, CDR2 SYDVKM. Written as DNA, the CDR3 is TGTGCCAGCAGCCCCGGGTCTCTAGGCTATGGCTACACCTTC. Translation gives CASSPGSLGYGYTF.

The V call is TRBV18, the J call TRBJ1-1; D call uncertain. V was pared by 2 bases and J by 5 bases, with 15 bases between. The CDR3 covers 15 residues. CDR1 is KGHSH and CDR2 is LQKENI in the germline V gene. The CDR3 loop is CASSPLGAKRTEAFF. The CDR3 bases are TGTGCCAGCTCACCATTGGGTGCAAAGAGGACTGAAGCTTTCTTT.

CDR3 amino acids: CASSEPRLGV. For the CDR3, the DNA is TGTGCCAGCAGTGAACCGAGACTAGGAGTC. The chain is built from TRBV6-1 and TRBJ2-7; perhaps TRBD2 as D (6 bases). This CDR3 is 10 amino acids long. Germline CDR1 and CDR2: MNHNS and SASEGT.

This chain joins TRBV11-2 and TRBJ2-1; 8 bases are a match to TRBD2. The CDR3 consists of 15 residues. Unmatched junction bases numbered 4, after V lost 2 bases and J lost 4 bases. Germline CDR1 SGHAT, CDR2 FQNNGV. The chain's CDR3 is CASSLQLAGYNEQFF. The CDR3 DNA sequence: TGTGCCAGCAGCTTACAGCTAGCGGGTTACAATGAGCAGTTCTTC.

A single count supports this clone. The chain recombines TRBV15 with TRBJ2-2; the D gene is possibly TRBD2 (5 bases). Germline assignment: CDR1 LNHNV and CDR2 YYDKDF (reference sequence). The CDR3 runs to 17 residues. V was clipped by 1 base and J by 3 bases, with 15 bases between them. The CDR3 sequence: CATSRVVGVVHTGELFF. Here the CDR3 DNA reads TGTGCCACCAGCAGAGTGGTGGGAGTAGTTCACACCGGGGAGCTGTTTTTT. Variable domain in full (rest from reference TRBV15 and TRBJ2-2): DAMVIQNPRYQVTQFGKPVTLSCSQTLNHNVMYWYQQKSSQAPKLLFHYYDKDFNNEADTPDNFQSRRPNTSFCFLDIRSPGLGDTAMYLCATSRVVGVVHTGELFFGEGSRLTVL.

The CDR3, as DNA: TGTGCCAGCACCAACCCCCCCGGCACTTTCACTGAAGCTTTCTTT. It translates to CASTNPPGTFTEAFF. The chain is built from TRBV28 and TRBJ1-1; no reliable D call. The germline V gene has CDR1 MDHEN and CDR2 SYDVKM. The V and J ends lost 7 bases and 4 bases respectively, with 19 bases between them. This CDR3 comprises 15 residues.

The J gene is TRBJ2-3, the V gene TRBV14, with TRBD2 matching over 10 bases. The V gene end was trimmed by 4 bases and the J gene end by 3 bases; junction bases not matched to a gene: 10. CDR3 length: 17 residues. CDR1 is SGHDN and CDR2 is FVKESK in the germline V gene. The chain's CDR3 is CASSLGLAERSTDTQYF. The CDR3 nucleotides are TGTGCCAGCAGCCTCGGACTAGCGGAGAGAAGTACAGATACGCAGTATTTT.

This chain joins TRBV9 and TRBJ2-3, with D perhaps TRBD2 (7 bases). Germline V gene sequence: CDR1 SGDLS, CDR2 YYNGEE. The V end lost 0 bases, the J end lost 5 bases, and 16 bases lay between the germline ends. This CDR3 has 16 residues. CDR3 in DNA: TGTGCCAGCAGCGTAGCGGGGGGCCCCCCGTTAGATACGCAGTATTTT. Translation: CASSVAGGPPLDTQYF.

The chain recombines TRBV6-6 with TRBJ2-7, with D perhaps being TRBD1 or TRBD2 (5 bases each). The CDR3 runs 14 residues. Germline CDR1 MNHNY, CDR2 SVGAGI (reference sequence). V was trimmed by 6 bases and J by 5 bases, leaving 17 bases between them. This chain's CDR3 is CASRPFTGTDEQYF. The CDR3 bases are TGTGCCAGCAGGCCCTTCACTGGGACGGACGAGCAGTACTTC.

This clone was counted a single time. Other nucleotide sequences in the sample specify the same CDR3. In DNA form, the CDR3 reads TGTGCCAGCTCACCTCCGGGACAGTCCACAGATACGCAGTATTTT. This translates into CASSPPGQSTDTQYF. The chain recombines TRBV18 with TRBJ2-3; 7 nucleotides match TRBD1. Germline values: CDR1 KGHSH, CDR2 LQKENI. CDR3 length equals 15 residues. With 3 bases clipped from V and 2 bases from J, the junction kept 5 bases outside the gene matches.

This chain uses TRBV7-3 with TRBJ2-3; TRBD2 aligns across 9 bases. Germline CDR1 and CDR2: SGHTA and FQGTGA. Trimming removed 4 bases from V and 2 bases from J; junction bases left unmatched: 4. This CDR3 has 15 residues. In nucleotides, the CDR3 is TGTGCCAGCAGCTACTTAGCGGGAGTCACAGATACGCAGTATTTT. Translated, it gives CASSYLAGVTDTQYF.

The chain couples TRBV28 to TRBJ2-2; D is uncertain. V lost 3 bases and J 8 bases, leaving 13 bases between the germline ends. This CDR3 contains 14 residues. Germline-derived CDR1 and CDR2 are MDHEN and SYDVKM. The CDR3 region is CASSFRGVTGELFF. As DNA, the CDR3 is TGTGCCAGCAGTTTTCGTGGGGTAACTGGGGAGCTGTTTTTT.

The chain is built from TRBV5-4 and TRBJ2-7, with no clear D. The CDR3 totals 14 residues. CDR1 is SGHNT, CDR2 YYREEE, per germline (reference sequence). The V and J ends lost 2 bases and 0 bases respectively, with 9 bases between them. DNA of the CDR3: TGTGCCAGCAGCTTAAGGTCCACCTCCTACGAGCAGTACTTC. Translated: CASSLRSTSYEQYF.

Worth noting for this clone: This sample also contains other DNA sequences that code for the same CDR3. The chain carries TRBV9 and TRBJ1-1, with D unclear. Trimming took 0 bases from V and 1 from J, leaving 7 bases between them. The CDR3 covers 14 residues. Germline-derived CDR1 and CDR2 are SGDLS and YYNGEE. CDR3 sequence reads: CASSVDGKNTEAFF. In DNA form, the CDR3 reads TGTGCCAGCAGCGTAGACGGCAAGAACACTGAAGCTTTCTTT.

The gene calls are TRBV19 and TRBJ2-7; 10 positions match TRBD2. Germline-derived CDR1 and CDR2 are LNHDA and SQIVND (reference sequence). The CDR3 covers 14 residues. V dropped 5 bases and J dropped 1; count of bases not matched to a gene: 2. The CDR3: CASSSAGGSYEQYF. The CDR3 bases are TGTGCCAGTAGTTCAGCGGGGGGGTCCTACGAGCAGTACTTC.

The chain uses TRBV7-9 and TRBJ2-5, with D perhaps being TRBD1 or TRBD2 (6 bases each). The germline V gene has CDR1 SEHNR and CDR2 FQNEAQ (reference sequence). Trimming took off 2 bases at V and 2 bases at J, with 21 bases between the two ends. The CDR3 length is 18 residues. CDR3 protein: CASSLKHGHQGRQETQYF. The CDR3 nucleotides are TGTGCCAGCAGCTTAAAGCACGGACACCAGGGGAGGCAAGAGACCCAGTACTTC.

This clone was seen just once. This chain connects TRBV9 to TRBJ1-2; unclear D gene. The CDR3 consists of 14 residues. Germline lookup yields CDR1 SGDLS and CDR2 YYNGEE. V dropped 0 bases and J dropped 4 bases, with 10 bases sitting between them. In DNA form, the CDR3 reads TGTGCCAGCAGCGTAGAAGCAGCCATCTATGGCTACACCTTC. As protein: CASSVEAAIYGYTF.

The rearrangement joins TRBV1 to TRBJ2-7. TRBV1 is annotated as a pseudogene. The CDR3 covers 17 residues. CDR3 bases: TGCACCAGCAGCCAAGTCCTCGGAGGGACAAGAGGATACGAGCAGTACTTC. The encoded protein is CTSSQVLGGTRGYEQYF.

In this sample, this clone turned up once. The chain couples TRBV29-1 to TRBJ1-1; possibly TRBD1 for D (6 bases). The CDR3 is made up of 13 amino acids. The V gene's germline CDR1 is SQVTM and CDR2 ANQGSEA. Trimming left V 7 bases short and J 1 base short, with 13 bases between. CDR3 sequence (DNA): TGCAGCGGTTTACGGGACAAGAACACTGAAGCTTTCTTT. It translates to CSGLRDKNTEAFF.

The CDR3 nucleotides are TGTGCCAGCAGCGCCCACGGGGAGACTGAAGCTTTCTTT. As protein: CASSAHGETEAFF. The chain employs TRBV7-7 and TRBJ1-1; D not resolved. The germline V and J ends were trimmed by 5 bases and 5 bases, with 12 bases remaining between them. The V gene's germline CDR1 is SSHAT and CDR2 FNYEAQ (reference sequence). This CDR3 comprises 13 residues.

This chain joins TRBV10-1 and TRBJ2-2; no definite D call. V was shortened by 6 bases and J by 0 bases, with 8 bases between the two germline ends. The germline V gene encodes CDR1 WNHNN and CDR2 SYGVQD (reference sequence). CDR3 size: 14 residues. DNA of the CDR3: TGCGCCAGCAGCCCCGTCGCGAACACCGGGGAGCTGTTTTTT. Its protein product is CASSPVANTGELFF.

This chain connects TRBV18 to TRBJ2-1, with 9 bases lining up with TRBD2. Unmatched junction bases numbered 3, after V lost 0 bases and J lost 6 bases. Germline CDR1 and CDR2: KGHSH and LQKENI. The CDR3 loop spans 15 amino acids. CDR3 protein: CASSPPSGSFNEQFF. CDR3 in DNA: TGTGCCAGCTCACCACCTAGCGGGAGCTTCAATGAGCAGTTCTTC.

This sequence joins TRBV30 and TRBJ2-7, with 7 bases that match TRBD1. CDR3 length: 14 residues. V gave up 3 bases and J gave up 1 base; unmatched junction bases: 6. Germline CDR1 and CDR2: GTSNPN and SVGIG (reference sequence). CDR3 sequence reads: CAWRWTGRSYEQYF. The CDR3 nucleotides are TGTGCCTGGAGGTGGACAGGAAGATCCTACGAGCAGTACTTC.

The genes are TRBV25-1 and TRBJ1-5, with D perhaps matching TRBD1 (6 bases). CDR3 length equals 13 residues. Germline V gene sequence: CDR1 MGHDK, CDR2 SYGVNS. The V end lost 4 bases, the J end lost 7 bases, and 11 bases lay between the germline ends. CDR3 sequence (DNA): TGTGCCAGCAGTGTAACAGGGAAACAGCCCCAGCATTTT. Residues: CASSVTGKQPQHF.

The chain employs TRBV29-1 and TRBJ2-1; TRBD2 matches at 9 bases. With V trimmed by 7 bases and J by 9 bases, 13 bases remained unmatched. The CDR3 has 14 amino acids. Germline V CDR1 and CDR2: SQVTM, ANQGSEA. CDR3 sequence reads: CSGRVAGVRSEQFF. The DNA of the CDR3 is TGCAGCGGGAGGGTAGCGGGAGTCAGGAGTGAGCAGTTCTTC.

CDR3 residues: CASREYDRNTGELFF. DNA for the CDR3: TGTGCCAGCAGGGAATACGACAGAAACACCGGGGAGCTGTTTTTT. The V gene is TRBV7-9, the J gene TRBJ2-2, with D possibly TRBD1 on 5 matching bases. This CDR3 has 15 residues. Trimming stripped 6 bases from V and 2 bases from J, with 13 bases between. Germline V gene lookup returns CDR1 SEHNR and CDR2 FQNEAQ (reference sequence).

The chain has TRBV5-1 and TRBJ2-3; 9 bases map to TRBD1. Germline CDR1 is SGHRS and CDR2 is YFSETQ. V shed 2 bases and J 1 base; nucleotides not matched to a gene: 5. The CDR3 loop spans 16 amino acids. The CDR3 protein is CASSFRTGGRTDTQYF. CDR3 in DNA: TGCGCCAGCAGCTTCCGAACAGGGGGCCGCACAGATACGCAGTATTTT.

In this sample, this clone turned up once. The V call is TRBV1, the J call TRBJ2-3; the D segment call TRBD1 is taken from the table without a DNA check. TRBV1 is recorded as a pseudogene. There are 13 residues in the CDR3. The CDR3 region has the DNA TGCACCAGCAGCGGGACAGGCACAGATACGCAGTATTTT. It is translated as CTSSGTGTDTQYF.